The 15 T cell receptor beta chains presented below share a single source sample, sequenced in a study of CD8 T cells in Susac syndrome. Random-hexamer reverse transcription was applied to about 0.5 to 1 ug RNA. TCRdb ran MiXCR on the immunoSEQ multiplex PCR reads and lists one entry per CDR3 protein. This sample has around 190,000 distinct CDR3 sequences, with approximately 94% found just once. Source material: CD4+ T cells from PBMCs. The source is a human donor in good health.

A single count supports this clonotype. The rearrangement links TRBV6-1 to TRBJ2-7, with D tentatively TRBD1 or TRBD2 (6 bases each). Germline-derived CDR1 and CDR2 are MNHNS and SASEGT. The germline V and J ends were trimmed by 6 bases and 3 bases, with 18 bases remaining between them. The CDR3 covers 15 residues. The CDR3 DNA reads TGTGCCAGCAGAACGAGGAGGGGGGCTTTCTACGAGCAGTACTTC. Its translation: CASRTRRGAFYEQYF.

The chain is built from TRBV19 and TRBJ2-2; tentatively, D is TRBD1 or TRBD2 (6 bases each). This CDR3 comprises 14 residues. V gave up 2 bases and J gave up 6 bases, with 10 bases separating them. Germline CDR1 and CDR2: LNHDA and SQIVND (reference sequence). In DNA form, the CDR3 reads TGTGCCAGTAGTATAAGGGGGGACGCCGGGGAGCTGTTTTTT. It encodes CASSIRGDAGELFF.

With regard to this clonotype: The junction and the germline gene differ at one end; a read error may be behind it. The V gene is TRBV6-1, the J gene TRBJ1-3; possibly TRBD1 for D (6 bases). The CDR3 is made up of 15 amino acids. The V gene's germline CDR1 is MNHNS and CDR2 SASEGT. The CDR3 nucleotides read TGTGCCAGCAGTGAACGCAGGGGCTCTGAAAACACCATATATTTT. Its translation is CASSERRGSENTIYF.

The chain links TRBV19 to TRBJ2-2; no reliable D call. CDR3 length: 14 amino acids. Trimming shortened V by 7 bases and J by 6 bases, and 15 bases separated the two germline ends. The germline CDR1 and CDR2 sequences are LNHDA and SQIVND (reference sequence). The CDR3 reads CASNLDGAAGELFF. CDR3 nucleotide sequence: TGTGCCAGTAACCTCGACGGCGCGGCCGGGGAGCTGTTTTTT. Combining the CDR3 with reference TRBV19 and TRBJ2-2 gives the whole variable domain DGGITQSPKYLFRKEGQNVTLSCEQNLNHDAMYWYRQDPGQGLRLIYYSQIVNDFQKGDIAEGYSVSREKKESFPLTVTSAQKNPTAFYLCASNLDGAAGELFFGEGSRLTVL.

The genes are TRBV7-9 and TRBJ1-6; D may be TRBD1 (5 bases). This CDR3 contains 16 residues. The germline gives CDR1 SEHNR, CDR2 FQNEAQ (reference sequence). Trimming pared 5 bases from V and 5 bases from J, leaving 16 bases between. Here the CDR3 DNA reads TGTGCCAGCAGCCCCCTACTCGGGGGTAATAATTCACCCCTCCACTTT. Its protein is CASSPLLGGNNSPLHF.

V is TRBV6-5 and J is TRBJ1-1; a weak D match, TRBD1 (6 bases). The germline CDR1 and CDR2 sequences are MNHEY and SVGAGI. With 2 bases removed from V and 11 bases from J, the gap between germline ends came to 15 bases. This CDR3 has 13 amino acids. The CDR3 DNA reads TGTGCCAGCAGTTACCCAGGGGAGGCCCAGGCTTTCTTT. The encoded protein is CASSYPGEAQAFF.

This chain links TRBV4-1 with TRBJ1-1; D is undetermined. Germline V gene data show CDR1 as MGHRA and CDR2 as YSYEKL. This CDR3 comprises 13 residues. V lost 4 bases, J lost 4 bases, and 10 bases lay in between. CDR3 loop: CASSLLLTTEAFF. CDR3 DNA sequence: TGCGCCAGCAGCCTATTGCTTACCACTGAAGCTTTCTTT.

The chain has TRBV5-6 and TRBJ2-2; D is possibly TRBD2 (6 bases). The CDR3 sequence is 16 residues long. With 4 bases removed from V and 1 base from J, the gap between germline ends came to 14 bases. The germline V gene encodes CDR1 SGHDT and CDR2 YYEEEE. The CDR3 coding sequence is TGTGCCAGCAGCCCTTCTCACGGGGGGAACACCGGGGAGCTGTTTTTT. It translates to CASSPSHGGNTGELFF.

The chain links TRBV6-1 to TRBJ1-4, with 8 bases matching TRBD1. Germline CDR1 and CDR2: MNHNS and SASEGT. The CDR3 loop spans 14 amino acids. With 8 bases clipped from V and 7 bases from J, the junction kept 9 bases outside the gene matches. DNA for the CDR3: TGTGCCAGCGGCGACAGGGGCTATGGTGAAAAACTGTTTTTT. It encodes CASGDRGYGEKLFF.

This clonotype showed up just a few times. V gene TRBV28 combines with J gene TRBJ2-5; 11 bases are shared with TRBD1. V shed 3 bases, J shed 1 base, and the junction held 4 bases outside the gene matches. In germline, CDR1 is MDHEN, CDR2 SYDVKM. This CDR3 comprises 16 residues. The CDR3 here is CASSLAGTGGQETQYF. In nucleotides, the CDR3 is TGTGCCAGCAGTTTGGCCGGGACAGGGGGCCAAGAGACCCAGTACTTC.

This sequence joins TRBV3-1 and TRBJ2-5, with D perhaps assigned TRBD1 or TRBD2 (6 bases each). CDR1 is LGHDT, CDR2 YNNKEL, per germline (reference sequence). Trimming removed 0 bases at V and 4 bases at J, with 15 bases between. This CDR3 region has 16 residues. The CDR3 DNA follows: TGTGCCAGCAGCCAAGATGGGACTCTCAGGGGAGAGACCCAGTACTTC. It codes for CASSQDGTLRGETQYF.

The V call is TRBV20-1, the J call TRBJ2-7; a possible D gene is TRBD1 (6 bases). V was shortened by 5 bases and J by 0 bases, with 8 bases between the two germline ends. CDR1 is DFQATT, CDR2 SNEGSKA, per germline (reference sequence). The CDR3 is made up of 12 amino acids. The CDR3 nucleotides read TGCAGTGCTCAGGACAGCTCCTACGAGCAGTACGTC. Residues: CSAQDSSYEQYV.

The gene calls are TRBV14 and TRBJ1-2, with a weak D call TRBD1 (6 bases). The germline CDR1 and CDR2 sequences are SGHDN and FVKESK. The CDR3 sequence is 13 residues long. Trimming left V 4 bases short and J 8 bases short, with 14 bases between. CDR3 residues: CASSLNPDRGYTF. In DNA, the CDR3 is TGTGCCAGCAGCCTCAACCCGGACAGAGGCTACACCTTC.

CDR3 sequence: CASSAASTDTQYF. The CDR3 DNA is TGTGCCAGCAGCGCCGCGAGCACAGATACGCAGTATTTT. J is TRBJ2-3 and V is TRBV9; D gene unclear. Germline V CDR1 and CDR2: SGDLS, YYNGEE. V shed 3 bases and J shed 0 bases, with 5 bases lying between them. The CDR3 loop spans 13 amino acids.

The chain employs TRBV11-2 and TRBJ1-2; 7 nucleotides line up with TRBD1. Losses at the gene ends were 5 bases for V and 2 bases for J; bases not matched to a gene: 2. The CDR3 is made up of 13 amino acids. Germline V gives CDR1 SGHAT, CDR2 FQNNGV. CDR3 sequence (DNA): TGTGCCAGCAGCCAGGGACAGAACTATGGCTACACCTTC. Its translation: CASSQGQNYGYTF.